A selection of T cell receptor beta chains follows, all from one sample in a study of identical twins. TCRdb redid the calling of the 5' RACE reads with MiXCR, one entry per CDR3 protein. This table has hundreds of thousands of distinct CDR3 sequences, roughly 6% appearing once. Sequenced: naive T cells sorted from blood. The receptor source for this set is a young man in good health. Each CDR3 is given with its conserved first and last residue. D genes are given only for firm matches. A clone size is listed for some rows: how often the clone was seen (once, few, many), or a class if it is expanded.

v_gene	abundance	d_gene	j_gene	CDR3aa	CDR3nt
TRBV12-3/TRBV12-4	many	TRBD2	TRBJ2-7	CASRASGRLLGEQYF	TGTGCCAGCAGAGCTAGCGGGAGACTCCTGGGCGAGCAGTACTTC
TRBV12-3/TRBV12-4	many	TRBD1	TRBJ1-1	CASSLGTGSTEAFF	TGTGCCAGCAGTTTAGGGACAGGGTCCACTGAAGCTTTCTTT
TRBV11-2	few	.	TRBJ2-1	CASSLDSVREQFF	TGTGCCAGCAGCTTAGATTCTGTCCGGGAGCAGTTCTTC
TRBV20-1	many	TRBD2	TRBJ2-1	CSAPRTSGRGGSYNEQFF	TGCAGTGCCCCCAGGACTAGCGGGAGGGGTGGGTCCTACAATGAGCAGTTCTTC
TRBV7-2	.	.	TRBJ2-1	CASSLAGFGRGEQFF	TGTGCCAGCAGCTTAGCAGGTTTCGGGAGAGGTGAGCAGTTCTTC
TRBV20-1	many	.	TRBJ1-1	CSAERNTEAFF	TGCAGTGCCGAGAGGAACACTGAAGCTTTCTTT
TRBV7-2	.	.	TRBJ2-5	CASSLEASLQETQYF	TGTGCCAGCAGCTTAGAGGCCAGTCTCCAAGAGACCCAGTACTTC
TRBV6-1	many	.	TRBJ1-1	CASSATDRLPPFF	TGTGCCAGCAGTGCTACGGACCGACTACCCCCTTTCTTT
TRBV12-3/TRBV12-4	many	TRBD1	TRBJ1-2	CASRLTGFYGYTF	TGTGCCAGCAGGCTGACAGGGTTCTATGGCTACACCTTC
TRBV3-1	.	TRBD2	TRBJ2-3	CASSQGQRLAGGPRTDTQYF	TGTGCCAGCAGCCAAGGGCAGAGACTAGCGGGAGGGCCTCGCACAGATACGCAGTATTTT
TRBV29-1	many	.	TRBJ2-7	CSVEETYEQYF	TGCAGCGTTGAGGAAACCTACGAGCAGTACTTC
TRBV6-1	many	.	TRBJ1-3	CASSEAPGNTIYF	TGTGCCAGCAGTGAAGCCCCTGGAAACACCATATATTTT
TRBV12-3/TRBV12-4	many	.	TRBJ2-1	CASWVSGSYNEQFF	TGTGCCAGCTGGGTGTCGGGCTCCTACAATGAGCAGTTCTTC
TRBV12-3/TRBV12-4	few	.	TRBJ2-2	CASIRDTLNTGELFF	TGTGCCAGTATCCGGGACACCCTAAACACCGGGGAGCTGTTTTTT
TRBV12-3/TRBV12-4	.	TRBD1	TRBJ1-3	CASSLQGATSGNTIYF	TGTGCCAGCAGTTTGCAGGGGGCAACCTCTGGAAACACCATATATTTT
TRBV25-1	few	TRBD2	TRBJ2-1	CASSEGGVARFF	TGTGCCAGCAGTGAAGGGGGGGTGGCGAGGTTCTTC
TRBV12-3/TRBV12-4	few	.	TRBJ2-1	CASSPSPGQKYNEQFF	TGTGCCAGCAGCCCTTCCCCAGGCCAAAAGTACAATGAGCAGTTCTTC
TRBV5-1	few	TRBD1	TRBJ1-1	CASSMGQQAFF	TGCGCCAGCAGCATGGGACAGCAAGCTTTCTTT
TRBV4-3	few	.	TRBJ2-1	CASSQVGGGTSGSKLVF	.
TRBV5-1	many	.	TRBJ2-1	CASSLGGAGSYNEQFF	TGCGCCAGCAGCTTGGGCGGGGCAGGCTCCTACAATGAGCAGTTCTTC
TRBV15	many	TRBD1	TRBJ1-1	CATEPGTGGLRSSEAFF	TGTGCCACCGAACCGGGGACAGGGGGCCTTCGGAGCTCTGAAGCTTTCTTT
TRBV27	many	TRBD2	TRBJ2-1	CASRSGSYSYNEQFF	TGTGCCAGCAGGAGCGGGAGTTATTCCTACAATGAGCAGTTCTTC
TRBV6-1	few	.	TRBJ2-7	CASRASDSYEQYF	TGTGCCAGCAGGGCGTCCGACTCCTACGAGCAGTACTTC
TRBV20-1	few	TRBD2	TRBJ2-3	CSATGGRHGGTDTQYF	TGCAGTGCTACGGGCGGGAGGCATGGAGGGACAGATACGCAGTATTTT
TRBV21-1	many	.	TRBJ2-5	CASRRTGKRGETQYF	TGTGCCAGCAGACGGACAGGCAAGCGGGGAGAGACCCAGTACTTC
TRBV20-1	few	.	TRBJ1-3	CSAGKRTGGVTIYF	TGCAGTGCTGGAAAAAGGACCGGCGGCGTTACCATATATTTT
TRBV20-1	many	TRBD1	TRBJ1-1	CSARETGVLEAFF	TGCAGTGCTAGGGAGACAGGGGTCCTTGAAGCTTTCTTT
TRBV5-6	many	TRBD2	TRBJ2-3	CASSLGTSARTDTQYF	TGTGCCAGCAGCTTAGGGACTAGCGCCCGCACAGATACGCAGTATTTT
TRBV6-5	few	.	TRBJ1-2	CASSYARDTRHYGYTF	TGTGCCAGCAGTTACGCGAGGGACACCAGACACTATGGCTACACCTTC
TRBV6-1	many	TRBD1	TRBJ1-5	CASRTGGGNQPQHF	TGTGCCAGCAGGACAGGGGGAGGCAATCAGCCCCAGCATTTT
TRBV12-3/TRBV12-4	many	.	TRBJ2-7	CASSSAGGSYEQYF	TGTGCCAGCAGTTCAGCCGGGGGCTCCTACGAGCAGTACTTC
TRBV29-1	many	TRBD2	TRBJ2-1	CSGIETSGEYNEQFF	TGCAGCGGTATAGAGACTAGCGGGGAATACAATGAGCAGTTCTTC
TRBV7-2	many	.	TRBJ2-1	CASSLAVGSYNEQFF	TGTGCCAGCAGCTTAGCGGTCGGTTCCTACAATGAGCAGTTCTTC
TRBV12-3/TRBV12-4	.	TRBD2	TRBJ2-3	CASSLTSGSTTQYF	TGTGCCAGCAGTTTAACTAGCGGGAGTACCACGCAGTATTTT
TRBV27	many	.	TRBJ2-7	CASSLPQGSGEQYF	TGTGCCAGCAGTTTACCCCAAGGGTCGGGCGAGCAGTACTTC
TRBV10-3	many	TRBD2	TRBJ2-5	CAIKGKASGTETQYF	TGTGCCATCAAGGGGAAGGCTAGCGGGACTGAGACCCAGTACTTC
TRBV18	.	TRBD2	TRBJ2-1	CASSPPGSGTYNEQFF	TGTGCCAGCTCACCACCGGGTAGCGGGACCTACAATGAGCAGTTCTTC
TRBV29-1	many	.	TRBJ1-2	CSVSGGRRNGYTF	TGCAGCGTCTCGGGGGGACGGCGGAATGGCTACACCTTC
TRBV5-1	few	TRBD2	TRBJ2-2	CASSSGLAGDGPNTGELFF	TGCGCCAGCAGCTCCGGACTAGCGGGAGATGGTCCGAACACCGGGGAGCTGTTTTTT
TRBV20-1	many	TRBD2	TRBJ2-7	CSAGGTSGTKEQYF	TGCAGTGCTGGCGGGACTAGCGGAACTAAGGAGCAGTACTTC
TRBV7-6	many	.	TRBJ1-1	CASSLSQGLTTEAFF	TGTGCCAGCAGCTTATCTCAGGGATTGACCACTGAAGCTTTCTTT
TRBV6-4	.	TRBD2	TRBJ2-2	CASSDSTSGTGELFF	TGTGCCAGCAGTGACTCGACTAGCGGCACCGGGGAGCTGTTTTTT
TRBV29-1	few	.	TRBJ2-1	CSVDPPSYNEQFF	TGCAGCGTTGATCCCCCCTCCTACAATGAGCAGTTCTTC
TRBV5-1	many	.	TRBJ1-6	CASRAPTGTLHF	TGCGCCAGCAGAGCCCCAACAGGGACCCTCCACTTT
TRBV21-1	few	.	TRBJ1-1	CASHPIGDRGRENTEAFF	TGTGCCAGCCATCCAATAGGGGACAGGGGGCGTGAGAACACTGAAGCTTTCTTT
TRBV3-1	.	TRBD2	TRBJ2-5	CASQTSAAETQYF	TGTGCCAGCCAGACTAGCGCGGCAGAGACCCAGTACTTC
TRBV5-1	.	.	TRBJ2-3	CASNRRDPTDTQYF	TGCGCCAGCAACCGGCGGGACCCCACAGATACGCAGTATTTT
TRBV7-8	.	.	TRBJ1-1	CASSFPQSTEAFF	TGTGCCAGCAGCTTCCCCCAGTCCACTGAAGCTTTCTTT
TRBV5-1	many	TRBD1	TRBJ2-5	CASSSGQAETQYF	TGCGCCAGCAGCAGCGGACAGGCCGAGACCCAGTACTTC
TRBV12-3/TRBV12-4	many	.	TRBJ2-3	CASSFFDGAQYF	TGTGCCAGCAGTTTTTTTGATGGGGCGCAGTATTTT
TRBV12-3/TRBV12-4	many	.	TRBJ2-5	CASSPQDGRSETQYF	TGTGCCAGCAGTCCTCAGGACGGGAGATCTGAGACCCAGTACTTC
TRBV6-2/TRBV6-3	few	.	TRBJ2-6	CASNWVPISGANVLTF	TGTGCCAGCAATTGGGTTCCAATCTCTGGGGCCAACGTCCTGACTTTC
TRBV20-1	many	.	TRBJ2-1	CSASPVGRGNEQFF	TGCAGTGCTAGCCCGGTGGGGCGCGGGAATGAGCAGTTCTTC
TRBV12-3/TRBV12-4	few	.	TRBJ2-3	CASSPQQENTDTQYF	TGTGCCAGCAGTCCGCAGCAGGAGAACACAGATACGCAGTATTTT
TRBV12-3/TRBV12-4	many	.	TRBJ1-2	CASREPGTNGYTF	TGTGCCAGCAGGGAACCCGGGACAAACGGCTACACCTTC
TRBV3-1	.	.	TRBJ2-7	CASSQGGPSYEQYF	TGTGCCAGCAGCCAGGGCGGGCCCTCCTACGAGCAGTACTTC
TRBV12-3/TRBV12-4	many	.	TRBJ2-1	CASSPRELKGGEQFF	TGTGCCAGCAGTCCCCGGGAGCTCAAGGGCGGTGAGCAGTTCTTC